These 23 T cell receptor beta chains came from one sample sequenced in a study of PD-1 blockade in classical Hodgkin lymphoma. Time point: cycle 4 day 1 (C4D1), after less than 7 weeks of nivolumab. Every patient relapsed after autologous stem cell transplantation, and brentuximab vedotin exposure varied. Assay: immunoSEQ multiplex PCR; the TCRdb copy retains only in-frame clones and omits some. In the table there are some 96,000 clones, about 92% of which are singletons. The sample consisted of peripheral blood mononuclear cells (PBMCs), taken before the fourth cycle of nivolumab. Every receptor here comes from a human donor with classical Hodgkin lymphoma.

The rearrangement uses TRBV5-6 and TRBJ1-1; TRBD1 matches 7 bases. Germline V gene lookup returns CDR1 SGHDT and CDR2 YYEEEE. The CDR3 extends over 16 amino acids. Trimming at V came to 5 bases and at J to 4 bases, leaving 14 bases not matched to a gene. The CDR3 nucleotides are TGTGCCAGCAGATCAACCGACAGGGTTGGTGGCACTGAAGCTTTCTTT. As protein: CASRSTDRVGGTEAFF. Full variable domain (missing parts from reference TRBV5-6 and TRBJ1-1): DAGVTQSPTHLIKTRGQQVTLRCSPKSGHDTVSWYQQALGQGPQFIFQYYEEEERQRGNFPDRFSGHQFPNYSSELNVNALLLGDSALYLCASRSTDRVGGTEAFFGQGTRLTVV.

This rearrangement joins TRBV18 to TRBJ2-1; no definite D call. Trimming removed 3 bases at V and 6 bases at J, with 9 bases between. The germline gives CDR1 KGHSH, CDR2 LQKENI. The CDR3 totals 13 residues. As DNA, the CDR3 is TGTGCCAGCTCACCGAACACTCCCAATGAGCAGTTCTTC. Its translation is CASSPNTPNEQFF.

CDR3 region: CASTPTGTMNTGELFF. DNA of the CDR3: TGCGCCAGCACCCCGACCGGGACAATGAACACCGGGGAGCTGTTTTTT. The genes are TRBV5-1 and TRBJ2-2; possible D gene TRBD1, 6 bases. The V and J ends lost 6 bases and 1 base respectively, with 16 bases between them. CDR3 length: 16 amino acids. Per germline, CDR1 SGHRS and CDR2 YFSETQ.

This chain joins TRBV5-4 and TRBJ1-4, with D perhaps TRBD1 (6 bases). The V gene's germline CDR1 is SGHNT and CDR2 YYREEE (reference sequence). The CDR3 consists of 17 residues. The germline V and J ends were trimmed by 0 bases and 2 bases, with 14 bases remaining between them. CDR3 protein: CASSLGGAGRTNEKLFF. The CDR3, as DNA: TGTGCCAGCAGCTTGGGGGGGGCAGGGCGCACTAATGAAAAACTGTTTTTT.

The chain recombines TRBV7-9 with TRBJ2-3; 8 bases are a match to TRBD2. The CDR3 length is 15 residues. Germline trimming cut 4 bases from V and 5 bases from J; bases unmatched to any gene: 8. The germline V gene encodes CDR1 SEHNR and CDR2 FQNEAQ (reference sequence). CDR3 nucleotides: TGTGCCAGCAGCTCTTCGGGACTAGTGGGAGATACGCAGTATTTT. Translation: CASSSSGLVGDTQYF.

The chain joins TRBV28 to TRBJ2-7; D remains ambiguous. With 7 bases removed from V and 7 bases from J, the gap between germline ends came to 23 bases. Germline V gene data show CDR1 as MDHEN and CDR2 as SYDVKM. The CDR3 has 15 amino acids. The CDR3, as DNA: TGTGCCAGCATGGAGAGTTCCCTGTCCTTGATTGAGCAGTACTTC. Amino acids: CASMESSLSLIEQYF.

This clone was detected only once. The chain links TRBV19 to TRBJ1-1; D is uncertain. Trimming cost V 7 bases and J 3 bases, with 6 bases left between them. The CDR3 has 11 residues. CDR1 LNHDA and CDR2 SQIVND come from the germline V gene (reference sequence). The CDR3 region is CASMWHTEAFF. The CDR3 DNA reads TGTGCCAGTATGTGGCACACTGAAGCTTTCTTT.

The chain joins TRBV5-1 to TRBJ2-3; TRBD2 matches at 8 bases. The germline CDR1 and CDR2 sequences are SGHRS and YFSETQ. With 1 base clipped from V and 2 bases from J, the junction kept 6 bases outside the gene matches. This CDR3 is built from 16 residues. The CDR3: CASSLRPGGLTDTQYF. CDR3 DNA sequence: TGCGCCAGCAGCTTGAGGCCGGGGGGGCTCACAGATACGCAGTATTTT.

The rearrangement links TRBV6-1 to TRBJ1-2, with D possibly TRBD1 on 5 matching bases. Trimming stripped 2 bases from V and 6 bases from J, with 10 bases between. The CDR3 length is 13 residues. Per the germline V gene, CDR1 is MNHNS and CDR2 is SASEGT. The CDR3 nucleotides read TGTGCCAGCAGTGAAAGGGGTTTACATGGCTACACCTTC. It yields the protein CASSERGLHGYTF.

The CDR3, as DNA: TGTGCCTGGAGTGAGGACACTCTTAATCAGCCCCAGCATTTT. It codes for CAWSEDTLNQPQHF. The rearrangement links TRBV30 to TRBJ1-5; D possibly corresponds to TRBD1 (5 bases). The V end lost 1 base, the J end lost 4 bases, and 11 bases lay between the germline ends. Germline V lookup: CDR1 GTSNPN, CDR2 SVGIG (reference sequence). The CDR3 sequence is 14 residues long.

V and J are TRBV30 and TRBJ2-3; TRBD1 matches at 7 bases. The CDR3 runs 13 residues. J gave up 3 bases and V 3 bases, and 3 bases lay outside the gene matches. Germline V lookup: CDR1 GTSNPN, CDR2 SVGIG (reference sequence). CDR3 DNA sequence: TGTGCCTGGAGCCACAGGGGAACAGATACGCAGTATTTT. Protein sequence: CAWSHRGTDTQYF.

This chain links TRBV6-5 with TRBJ2-7; D is unclear. The CDR3 has 14 residues. V lost 6 bases, J lost 1 base, and 13 bases lay in between. Looked up from germline, CDR1 is MNHEY and CDR2 is SVGAGI. CDR3 in amino acids: CASSLDIESYEQYF. CDR3 sequence (DNA): TGTGCCAGCAGCCTTGACATAGAATCCTACGAGCAGTACTTC.

This clone was seen only once. The chain carries TRBV27 and TRBJ2-4; D not resolved. Per the germline V gene, CDR1 is MNHEY and CDR2 is SMNVEV (reference sequence). The CDR3 extends over 16 amino acids. V shed 3 bases and J shed 0 bases, with 12 bases lying between them. The DNA of the CDR3 is TGTGCCAGCAGTTTTGAATACAGATCAGCCAAAAACATTCAGTACTTC. Amino acid sequence: CASSFEYRSAKNIQYF.

The rearrangement links TRBV27 to TRBJ2-5; 9 nucleotides match TRBD2. The CDR3 totals 16 residues. V trimming: 0 bases; J trimming: 4 bases; junction bases outside the gene matches: 6. In germline, CDR1 is MNHEY, CDR2 SMNVEV (reference sequence). In nucleotides, the CDR3 is TGTGCCAGCAGTTTATCATTAAGCGGGGGGTTAGAGACCCAGTACTTC. This translates into CASSLSLSGGLETQYF.

The V and J genes are TRBV12-5 and TRBJ1-5; TRBD1 is a possible D gene (5 bases). V gave up 2 bases and J gave up 0 bases, with 17 bases separating them. Germline V gives CDR1 LGHNT, CDR2 FRNRAP. The CDR3 is 18 amino acids. CDR3 sequence (DNA): TGTGCTAGTGGTTTGTCCGGGACGCTTAGGTATAGCAATCAGCCCCAGCATTTT. This gives the protein CASGLSGTLRYSNQPQHF.

The CDR3 DNA reads TGTGCCAGCAGCTTAGGTTCCGGAAGGGAGCAGTACTTC. It specifies CASSLGSGREQYF. V and J are TRBV7-9 and TRBJ2-7; no reliable D call. The V gene's germline CDR1 is SEHNR and CDR2 FQNEAQ (reference sequence). The CDR3 contains 13 residues. V shed 1 base and J shed 7 bases, with 11 bases lying between them.

The CDR3 protein is CASSLGVGWDREEDEQYF. In nucleotides, the CDR3 is TGTGCCAGCAGTTTAGGGGTCGGGTGGGACAGGGAAGAAGACGAGCAGTACTTC. The chain joins TRBV28 to TRBJ2-7, with TRBD1 matching over 9 bases. CDR3 length: 18 amino acids. Germline V gene lookup returns CDR1 MDHEN and CDR2 SYDVKM. Trimming took 2 bases from V and 5 from J; bases not matched to a gene: 16. Using reference TRBV28 and TRBJ2-7 for the parts outside the CDR3, the full variable domain is DVKVTQSSRYLVKRTGEKVFLECVQDMDHENMFWYRQDPGLGLRLIYFSYDVKMKEKGDIPEGYSVSREKKERFSLILESASTNQTSMYLCASSLGVGWDREEDEQYFGPGTRLTVT.

The rearrangement uses TRBV7-9 and TRBJ2-7; a weak D match, TRBD1 (6 bases). Germline loops: CDR1 SEHNR, CDR2 FQNEAQ (reference sequence). The CDR3 totals 17 residues. Trimming removed 4 bases at V and 2 bases at J, with 21 bases between. CDR3 in DNA: TGTGCCAGCAGCTCACCCCAGGGGATTCTTTTGACCTACGAGCAGTACTTC. Protein sequence: CASSSPQGILLTYEQYF.

This clone was observed once. The chain joins TRBV28 to TRBJ2-1; D gene unclear. Germline V CDR1 and CDR2: MDHEN, SYDVKM. The CDR3 contains 12 residues. V dropped 4 bases and J dropped 15 bases, with 16 bases sitting between them. The CDR3 nucleotides are TGTGCCAGCAGTTCTCTTAACAAGGCAAGGTTCTTC. Its translation: CASSSLNKARFF.

The rearrangement uses TRBV6-4 and TRBJ2-3; 9 bases map to TRBD1. The CDR3 runs 18 residues. Germline lookup yields CDR1 MRHNA and CDR2 SNTAGT. Losses at the gene ends were 5 bases for V and 4 bases for J; bases not matched to a gene: 16. The CDR3, as DNA: TGTGCCAGCAGTCCGAAAGGGGGGGACAGGGTTAAGGCAGATACGCAGTATTTT. This encodes CASSPKGGDRVKADTQYF.

This chain links TRBV19 with TRBJ2-7; TRBD1 matches at 10 bases. The V and J ends lost 7 bases and 2 bases, in that order; junction bases with no gene match: 5. The CDR3 is 14 amino acids. In germline, CDR1 is LNHDA, CDR2 SQIVND (reference sequence). Written as DNA, the CDR3 is TGTGCCAGTACCACCGGGACAGGGGCCTACGAGCAGTACTTC. It translates to CASTTGTGAYEQYF.

J is TRBJ2-5 and V is TRBV5-1; 7 bases match TRBD1. CDR1 is SGHRS, CDR2 YFSETQ, per germline. Losses at the gene ends were 0 bases for V and 5 bases for J; bases not matched to a gene: 10. The CDR3 totals 16 residues. The CDR3 loop reads CASSLAVTGSEETQYF. Written as DNA, the CDR3 is TGCGCCAGCAGCTTGGCGGTGACAGGGAGCGAGGAGACCCAGTACTTC.

The CDR3 here is CASSFGWGEAAFMTEAFF. In DNA form, the CDR3 reads TGTGCCAGCAGCTTCGGGTGGGGCGAGGCGGCCTTTATGACTGAAGCTTTCTTT. The rearrangement links TRBV7-2 to TRBJ1-1, with a possible D match to TRBD1 (5 bases). This CDR3 is built from 18 residues. Germline loops: CDR1 SGHTA, CDR2 FQGNSA. V was shortened by 3 bases and J by 5 bases, with 25 bases between the two germline ends.